The rows below give T cell receptor beta chains drawn from one sample of a study of naive and memory T cell subsets. TCRdb re-derived calls from the UMI-ligation and nested PCR reads in MiXCR, one entry per CDR3 protein. This sample has about 140,000 distinct CDR3 sequences, with around 21% found just once. What was sequenced was naive CD8+ T cells from blood. The receptors here all came from a human donor in good health. Both conserved end residues are part of each CDR3. A D gene is named only where the DNA matches it firmly. Not every row has a clone size; where given, it reads once, few, many or a size class.

J gene	V gene	clone size	D gene	CDR3 protein	CDR3 DNA
TRBJ2-1	TRBV3-1	NA	NA	CASSLAWGDNEQFF	TGTGCCAGCAGTCTAGCGTGGGGGGACAATGAGCAGTTCTTC
TRBJ2-3	TRBV20-1	few	TRBD2	CSARGLPVQREPTDTQYF	TGCAGTGCTAGAGGGCTTCCAGTCCAGCGGGAGCCCACAGATACGCAGTATTTT
TRBJ2-7	TRBV6-5	few	NA	CASSYRPRIYEQYF	TGTGCCAGCAGTTACCGCCCCAGGATCTACGAGCAGTACTTC
TRBJ2-1	TRBV10-1	NA	TRBD2	CASSAKREIYEQFF	TGCGCCAGCAGTGCCAAGCGGGAGATCTATGAGCAGTTCTTC
TRBJ2-3	TRBV12-3/TRBV12-4	many	NA	CASNPLTGKFGADTQYF	TGTGCCAGCAACCCACTGACCGGGAAATTCGGGGCAGATACGCAGTATTTT
TRBJ2-1	TRBV29-1	many	NA	CSGAFSGTGEQFF	TGCAGCGGGGCTTTTAGCGGGACAGGGGAGCAGTTCTTC
TRBJ2-7	TRBV28	few	NA	CASSLPWTAYEQYF	TGTGCCAGCAGTCTTCCGTGGACAGCCTACGAGCAGTACTTC
TRBJ1-5	TRBV20-1	NA	NA	CSARDLYGPSNQPQHF	TGCAGTGCTAGAGACCTGTACGGACCTAGCAATCAGCCCCAGCATTTT
TRBJ2-5	TRBV23-1	many	NA	CASSRLETQYF	TGCGCCAGCAGTCGTTTAGAGACCCAGTACTTC
TRBJ2-5	TRBV18	once	NA	CASSPRGEETQYF	TGTGCCAGCTCACCACGTGGAGAAGAGACCCAGTACTTC
TRBJ2-2	TRBV7-2	few	TRBD2	CASSQLAGVTGELFF	TGTGCCAGCAGCCAGCTAGCGGGAGTCACCGGGGAGCTGTTTTTT
TRBJ1-6	TRBV27	NA	NA	CASSLFSVENSPLHF	TGTGCCAGCAGTTTATTTTCTGTTGAGAATTCACCCCTCCACTTT
TRBJ2-2	TRBV7-9	NA	TRBD2	CASSLASGRNTGELFF	TGTGCCAGCAGCTTGGCTAGCGGGCGTAACACCGGGGAGCTGTTTTTT
TRBJ2-1	TRBV10-3	NA	NA	CAISEQLAGGNEQFF	TGTGCCATCAGTGAGCAACTAGCAGGGGGCAATGAGCAGTTCTTC
TRBJ1-1	TRBV2	NA	NA	CASSEEQNMNTEAFF	TGTGCCAGCAGTGAGGAACAGAACATGAACACTGAAGCTTTCTTT
TRBJ2-1	TRBV27	NA	NA	CASSRGVYNEQFF	TGTGCCAGCAGTAGGGGCGTCTACAATGAGCAGTTCTTC
TRBJ1-1	TRBV5-6	NA	NA	CASSLSFPNTEAFF	TGTGCCAGCAGCTTGAGTTTTCCGAACACTGAAGCTTTCTTT
TRBJ2-7	TRBV27	few	NA	CASSRGGLEQYF	TGTGCCAGCAGCCGTGGAGGTCTCGAGCAGTACTTC
TRBJ2-7	TRBV7-3	few	TRBD2	CASSTTSGDEQYF	TGTGCCAGCAGCACTACTAGCGGGGACGAGCAGTACTTC
TRBJ2-7	TRBV19	NA	NA	CASSFNSGIYEQYF	TGTGCCAGTAGTTTCAATTCAGGAATCTACGAGCAGTACTTC
TRBJ1-5	TRBV4-1	few	NA	CASSQVVNRLNQPQHF	TGCGCCAGCAGCCAAGTAGTCAACAGGCTAAATCAGCCCCAGCATTTT
TRBJ2-7	TRBV12-3/TRBV12-4	few	TRBD2	CASSTTSAYSYEQYF	TGTGCCAGCAGTACGACTAGCGCCTACTCCTACGAGCAGTACTTC
TRBJ2-7	TRBV27	few	TRBD1	CASSLYQGAGEQYF	TGTGCCAGCAGTTTATACCAGGGGGCGGGCGAGCAGTACTTC
TRBJ2-1	TRBV3-1	NA	TRBD2	CASSQDLAGSSYNEQFF	TGTGCCAGCAGCCAAGATTTAGCGGGGAGCTCCTACAATGAGCAGTTCTTC
TRBJ2-1	TRBV6-6	NA	TRBD2	CATLAGGNEQFF	TGTGCCACTTTAGCGGGAGGCAATGAGCAGTTCTTC
TRBJ2-7	TRBV28	few	NA	CASSFGGNTYEQYF	TGTGCCAGCAGTTTCGGGGGAAATACCTACGAGCAGTACTTC
TRBJ2-7	TRBV28	few	TRBD2	CASALPDGTSPHEQYF	TGTGCCAGCGCACTACCAGACGGGACTAGCCCCCACGAGCAGTACTTC
TRBJ2-3	TRBV4-1	few	TRBD2	CASSQGTSGTSTDTQYF	TGCGCCAGCAGCCAGGGGACTAGCGGGACTAGCACAGATACGCAGTATTTT
TRBJ1-5	TRBV4-1	NA	NA	CASSQEGGGYNQPQHF	TGCGCCAGCAGCCAGGAGGGAGGCGGGTACAATCAGCCCCAGCATTTT
TRBJ1-2	TRBV29-1	few	NA	CSVQTGPYGYTF	TGCAGCGTTCAAACAGGGCCCTATGGCTACACCTTC
TRBJ1-4	TRBV27	few	NA	CASAGSTNEKLFF	TGTGCCAGCGCGGGGTCAACTAATGAAAAACTGTTTTTT
TRBJ1-2	TRBV27	few	NA	CASSYGSSNYGYTF	TGTGCCAGCAGCTACGGATCCTCTAACTATGGCTACACCTTC
TRBJ1-5	TRBV6-1	NA	NA	CASSERLGDSNQPQHF	TGTGCCAGCAGTGAAAGACTTGGGGATTCCAATCAGCCCCAGCATTTT
TRBJ2-7	TRBV27	NA	NA	CASSSVQGWTSYEQYF	TGTGCCAGCAGTTCTGTACAGGGATGGACTAGCTACGAGCAGTACTTC
TRBJ2-1	TRBV7-6	many	NA	CASSSEYNEQFF	TGTGCCAGCAGCTCAGAATACAATGAGCAGTTCTTC
TRBJ2-2	TRBV27	NA	NA	CASSSGHGFGELFF	TGTGCCAGCAGTTCGGGACATGGCTTCGGGGAGCTGTTTTTT
TRBJ2-1	TRBV7-6	few	TRBD1	CASSFLTGEVDEQFF	TGTGCCAGCAGCTTCTTGACAGGGGAGGTCGATGAGCAGTTCTTC